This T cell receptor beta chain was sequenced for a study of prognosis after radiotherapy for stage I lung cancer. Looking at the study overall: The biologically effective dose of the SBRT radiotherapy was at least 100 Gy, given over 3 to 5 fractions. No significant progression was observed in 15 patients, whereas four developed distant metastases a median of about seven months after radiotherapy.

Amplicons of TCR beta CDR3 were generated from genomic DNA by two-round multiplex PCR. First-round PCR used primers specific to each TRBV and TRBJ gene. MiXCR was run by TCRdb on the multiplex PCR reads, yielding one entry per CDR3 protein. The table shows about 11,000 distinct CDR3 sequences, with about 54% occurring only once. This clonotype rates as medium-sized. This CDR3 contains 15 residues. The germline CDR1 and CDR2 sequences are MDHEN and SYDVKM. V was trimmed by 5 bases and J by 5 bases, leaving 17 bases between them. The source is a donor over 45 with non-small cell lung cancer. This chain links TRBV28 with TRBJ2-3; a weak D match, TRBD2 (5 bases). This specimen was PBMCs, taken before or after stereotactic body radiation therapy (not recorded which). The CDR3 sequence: CASSPPERNRDTQYF. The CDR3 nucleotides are TGTGCCAGCAGTCCCCCCGAGCGGAACCGAGATACGCAGTATTTT.